One sample yielded the 9 T cell receptor beta chains listed below, sequenced in a study of spatial heterogeneity in lung cancer. General study results and limits: Within tumors, counts of expanded alpha and beta TCRs tracked tumor mutation counts.

A single record per CDR3 protein comes from TCRdb applying MiXCR to the 5' RACE reads. Among about 7,900 distinct CDR3 sequences listed, roughly 6.5% were seen once. Sample time point: sample taken at primary tumor resection. Antigen specificity for these receptors is unknown. The sample in question was lung tumor tissue, obtained at surgery. These TCRs come from a female donor with early-stage non-small cell lung cancer.

This clonotype occurred many times. This beta chain is off target for a library built for alpha chains, so its abundance means little. This sequence joins TRBV12-3 or TRBV12-4 and TRBJ2-1; TRBD2 aligns across 11 bases. The V gene end was trimmed by 6 bases and the J gene end by 4 bases; junction bases not matched to a gene: 5. This CDR3 has 15 residues. The CDR3 DNA reads TGTGCCAGCAGCGCCACTAGCGGGAGTTACAATGAGCAGTTCTTC. Protein sequence: CASSATSGSYNEQFF.

Ten or more counts support this clonotype. This beta chain lies outside the target of a library built for alpha chains; its clone size means little. The chain carries TRBV5-1 and TRBJ1-1, with 7 bases lining up with TRBD1. The junction had 3 bases not matched to a gene; V was cut back by 1 base and J by 6 bases. Germline V gene lookup returns CDR1 SGHRS and CDR2 YFSETQ. The CDR3 consists of 13 residues. CDR3 bases: TGCGCCAGCAGCTTGCAGGGGGGCCCTGAAGCTTTCTTT. It specifies CASSLQGGPEAFF.

Sample share makes this clonotype medium-sized (0.01 to 0.1%). The size of this beta chain means little, since it is a stray read in a library made for alpha chains. The chain carries TRBV7-9 and TRBJ1-5, with D perhaps matching TRBD1 (5 bases). Looked up from germline, CDR1 is SEHNR and CDR2 is FQNEAQ (reference sequence). The germline V and J ends were trimmed by 1 base and 3 bases, with 10 bases remaining between them. The CDR3 is 15 amino acids. CDR3 region: CASSLGAGTNQPQHF. CDR3 coding DNA: TGTGCCAGCAGCTTAGGCGCAGGGACCAATCAGCCCCAGCATTTT.

This clonotype was counted at least ten times. A library prepared for alpha chains yielded this beta chain as an off-target read; its size is of little meaning. The chain carries TRBV12-3 or TRBV12-4 and TRBJ2-2, with D hard to call. Trimming pared 3 bases from V and 4 bases from J, leaving 21 bases between. This CDR3 has 18 residues. The CDR3 region has the DNA TGTGCCAGCAGTTTCCCCCTGGCCTTTCTTCTGGGCACCGGGGAGCTGTTTTTT. It specifies CASSFPLAFLLGTGELFF.

At least ten counts were recorded for this clonotype. Little can be read into the size of this beta chain, an off-target read in a library designed for alpha chains. The CDR3 protein is CASSEGEGQGAFRQPQHF. The DNA of the CDR3 is TGTGCCAGCAGCGAAGGGGAAGGACAGGGGGCATTTCGTCAGCCCCAGCATTTT. The rearrangement links TRBV7-8 to TRBJ1-5, with 11 nucleotides matching TRBD1. Germline values: CDR1 SGHVS, CDR2 FQNEAQ. The CDR3 covers 18 residues. J was trimmed by 6 bases and V by 5 bases; bases with no gene match: 15.

Concerning this clonotype: One junction end disagrees with the germline gene, perhaps due to a read error. For a library built for alpha chains, this beta chain is a stray read; little rests on its size. The V gene is TRBV5-1, the J gene TRBJ2-7; 7 nucleotides line up with TRBD2. The CDR3 spans 14 residues. Looked up from germline, CDR1 is SGHRS and CDR2 is YFSETQ. CDR3 in DNA: TGCGTCAGCAGCCTAAGCGGGGCGCCCTACGAGCAGTACTTC. Its protein is CVSSLSGAPYEQYF.

This clonotype has at least ten counts. This beta chain is an off-target read within a library intended for alpha chains, so its frequency means little. The gene calls are TRBV20-1 and TRBJ2-1, with 7 positions matching TRBD2. CDR1 is DFQATT, CDR2 SNEGSKA, per germline (reference sequence). The V and J ends lost 5 bases and 8 bases, in that order; junction bases with no gene match: 12. The CDR3 is 14 residues long. CDR3 sequence: CSAAGRPLFDEQFF. The CDR3 DNA sequence: TGCAGTGCTGCCGGGAGGCCCCTCTTTGATGAGCAGTTCTTC.

By sample fraction, this clonotype is medium-sized. A library prepared for alpha chains yielded this beta chain as an off-target read; its size is of little meaning. The chain is built from TRBV7-2 and TRBJ2-3; no clear D gene. Germline CDR1 and CDR2: SGHTA and FQGNSA. Trimming pared 7 bases from V and 6 bases from J, leaving 11 bases between. The CDR3 is made up of 12 amino acids. The CDR3: CASNEVGDTQYF. The CDR3 region has the DNA TGTGCCAGCAACGAAGTCGGGGATACGCAGTATTTT.

By share, this clonotype counts as medium-sized. Little can be read into the size of this beta chain, an off-target read in a library designed for alpha chains. The V call is TRBV7-2, the J call TRBJ1-3; a possible D gene is TRBD1 (5 bases). The germline gives CDR1 SGHTA, CDR2 FQGNSA. Trimming took 4 bases from V and 4 from J, leaving 8 bases between them. The CDR3 runs to 13 residues. The CDR3 is CASSSGQGNTIYF. The DNA of the CDR3 is TGTGCCAGCAGCTCGGGGCAGGGAAACACCATATATTTT.